This T cell receptor beta chain was profiled in a study of T cells after yellow fever vaccination. Turning to the study itself: Preparation used SMART-Seq v4 Ultra Low Input for the low-cell-number fractions. Study outcomes and limitations: There was a possibility that FACS-sorted repertoires contained abundant clonotypes contaminating from the bulk population.

This CDR3 is 16 amino acids long. The J segment lost 2 bases and the V segment lost 5 bases, leaving 6 bases of the junction unmatched. Germline V gives CDR1 SGHTA, CDR2 FQGNSA. As TCR cDNA was made by 5'RACE template switching, a universal primer site and UMIs were added. TCRdb reprocessed the 5' RACE reads via MiXCR and lists one record per CDR3 protein. The profile shows about 300,000 distinct CDR3 sequences, around 6.8% of them singletons. This clonotype was counted a few times. The antigen is not known. The V and J genes are TRBV7-2 and TRBJ2-5; TRBD2 aligns across 12 bases. This TCR was recovered from a man between 18 and 35 years old who received the YFV17D yellow fever vaccine. This sample comprised PBMCs, obtained approximately 40 days after the first yellow fever vaccination. Here the CDR3 DNA reads TGTGCCAGCAGCCGCAGACTAGCGGGGGCGCAAGAGACCCAGTACTTC. Amino acids: CASSRRLAGAQETQYF.